This T cell receptor (beta chain) was profiled in a study of regulatory T cells in long-lasting Graves disease. Time point meaning: newly diagnosed GD, antithyroid drugs for less than 3 months. PBMCs provided the RNA from which the TCR library was made. Graves' disease diagnosis relied on American Thyroid Association guidelines. The germline CDR1 and CDR2 sequences are MNHEY and SVGEGT. The CDR3 consists of 12 residues. V lost 8 bases and J lost 3, with 11 bases in between. Building of the TCR beta libraries involved iRepertoire HTBI primers and Arm-PCR of CDR3 regions. TCRdb fed the multiplex PCR reads into MiXCR, producing one record per CDR3 protein. Of over 500,000 distinct CDR3 sequences listed, 15% to 20% are singletons. This same sample was also taken into another study, of T cells in Graves' hyperthyroidism and ophthalmopathy. As that report states: Ophthalmopathy cases were set apart from stable hyperthyroidism by a 13 V-J model.

The sample consisted of peripheral blood mononuclear cells (PBMCs), taken at new diagnosis, from a patient treated with antithyroid drugs. The V and J genes are TRBV6-2 or TRBV6-3 and TRBJ2-7; a weak D match, TRBD1 (6 bases). The source is a man aged 18-30 years with Graves disease. CDR3 DNA: TGTGCCAGCGGGGAAGGGGGCTACGAGCAGTACTTC. Protein product: CASGEGGYEQYF.